The 4 T cell receptor beta chains below all came from one sample that was sequenced in a study of T cells in Graves' hyperthyroidism and ophthalmopathy (dated by TCRdb to about 2019). The library was prepared using multiplex PCR. Sequencing relied on an Illumina HiSeq 2000. Amplification of TCR beta CDR3 regions was carried out from RNA transcripts. A first-round RT-PCR of the TCR CDR3 used the HTBI primer set with the Qiagen OneStep RT-PCR kit. Using fastp trimming at Q25 and MiXCR clonotype assembly, TCRdb reanalyzed the public sequencing data and kept in-frame beta chains. Rows with a matching CDR3 protein are joined into one entry that keeps the most common DNA and genes. The sample table holds hundreds of thousands of distinct CDR3 sequences, of which roughly 15% were seen once. Around 4.1% of the sample rests with the top ten. The sequenced material came from blood. The origin of the receptors is a woman between 40 and 50 years old with Graves' ophthalmopathy.

The rearrangement uses TRBV7-2 and TRBJ1-1, with D perhaps TRBD1 (6 bases). The V gene's germline CDR1 is SGHTA and CDR2 FQGNSA. This CDR3 has 15 amino acids. Trimming took off 0 bases at V and 1 base at J, with 9 bases between the two ends. As DNA, the CDR3 is TGTGCCAGCAGCTTAGCGGGACACCAGAACACTGAAGCTTTCTTT. Amino acid sequence: CASSLAGHQNTEAFF. The full variable domain, with the rest looked up from reference TRBV7-2 and TRBJ1-1, is GAGVSQSPSNKVTEKGKDVELRCDPISGHTALYWYRQSLGQGLEFLIYFQGNSAPDKSGLPSDRFSAERTGGSVSTLTIQRTQQEDSAVYLCASSLAGHQNTEAFFGQGTRLTVV.

This clonotype was seen at least ten times. The chain employs TRBV2 and TRBJ2-5; 11 positions agree with TRBD2. The CDR3 is made up of 16 amino acids. Trimming took 5 bases from V and 4 from J; bases not matched to a gene: 9. Germline lookup yields CDR1 SNHLY and CDR2 FYNNEI. CDR3 nucleotides: TGTGCCAGCAGTCCTCCGGGACTAGCGGCCCCAGAGACCCAGTACTTC. Amino acids: CASSPPGLAAPETQYF.

The chain recombines TRBV15 with TRBJ2-2; weak D call: TRBD1 (6 bases). The CDR3 consists of 14 residues. Per germline, CDR1 LNHNV and CDR2 YYDKDF (reference sequence). V gave up 3 bases and J gave up 6 bases, with 11 bases separating them. CDR3: CATSRATGSGELFF. CDR3 coding DNA: TGTGCCACCAGCAGGGCCACAGGGTCCGGGGAGCTGTTTTTT.

This clonotype was seen repeatedly, ten times or more. This sequence joins TRBV28 and TRBJ2-7; TRBD1 is a possible D gene (6 bases). CDR1 MDHEN and CDR2 SYDVKM come from the germline V gene. The CDR3 sequence is 14 residues long. Trimming left V 4 bases short and J 6 bases short, with 16 bases between. As DNA, the CDR3 is TGTGCCAGCAGTTCGTCGGGACACTCGGCCGAGCAGTACTTC. It specifies CASSSSGHSAEQYF.